This T cell receptor (beta chain) derives from a study of T and B cells in COVID-19 patients. Across the study: Blood was sampled from COVID-19 patients who were either actively infected or recovered.

Multiplex PCR with BIOMED2 TRB-A/B primer pools amplified TRB rearrangements. Each CDR3 protein is one row after TCRdb ran MiXCR on the multiplex PCR reads. The data show about 5,000 distinct CDR3 sequences, around a fifth seen once. TRB was amplified from about 240-490 ng of blood genomic DNA. Germline assignment: CDR1 SGHAT and CDR2 FQDESV (reference sequence). V was shortened by 4 bases and J by 8 bases, with 7 bases between the two germline ends. The CDR3 contains 11 residues. As concerns this clonotype: Its antigen remains unidentified.

General study points: At recovery TRB diversity and richness exceeded healthy donors, after highly clonal active COVID-19 repertoires.

The gene calls are TRBV11-1 and TRBJ2-3; the D gene is possibly TRBD2 (5 bases). The clonotype comes from a human donor with active COVID-19. Sequences were obtained from blood. The CDR3 DNA is TGTGCCAGCAGCTACGGGGTTACGCAGTATTTT. It is translated as CASSYGVTQYF. Complete variable domain (other parts from reference TRBV11-1 and TRBJ2-3): EAEVAQSPRYKITEKSQAVAFWCDPISGHATLYWYRQILGQGPELLVQFQDESVVDDSQLPKDRFSAERLKGVDSTLKIQPAELGDSAMYLCASSYGVTQYFGPGTRLTVL.